The clone carrying this T cell receptor (beta chain) turned up a few times. Its antigen is undetermined. TCRdb fed the reads into MiXCR, producing one record per CDR3 protein. This table has more than 300,000 distinct CDR3 sequences, about 35% appearing once. This sample is part of a study of T cell repertoires in cytomegalovirus infection. The CDR3 extends over 16 amino acids. V dropped 4 bases and J dropped 8; count of bases not matched to a gene: 11. Germline V gives CDR1 SGHTA, CDR2 FQGNSA. The input for sequencing was cultured PBMCs, taken from culture after CMV antigen stimulation. The chain combines TRBV7-2 with TRBJ2-1; 10 nucleotides align to TRBD1. The receptor was isolated from a human donor in good health (CMV status not recorded). Some clones in this sample may be carry-over from other donors' samples. The CDR3 protein is CASSSRRDRGGDEQFF. The CDR3 DNA is TGTGCCAGCAGCTCACGTCGGGACAGGGGCGGGGATGAGCAGTTCTTC. Full variable domain (outside the CDR3, taken from reference TRBV7-2 and TRBJ2-1): GAGVSQSPSNKVTEKGKDVELRCDPISGHTALYWYRQSLGQGLEFLIYFQGNSAPDKSGLPSDRFSAERTGGSVSTLTIQRTQQEDSAVYLCASSSRRDRGGDEQFFGPGTRLTVL.